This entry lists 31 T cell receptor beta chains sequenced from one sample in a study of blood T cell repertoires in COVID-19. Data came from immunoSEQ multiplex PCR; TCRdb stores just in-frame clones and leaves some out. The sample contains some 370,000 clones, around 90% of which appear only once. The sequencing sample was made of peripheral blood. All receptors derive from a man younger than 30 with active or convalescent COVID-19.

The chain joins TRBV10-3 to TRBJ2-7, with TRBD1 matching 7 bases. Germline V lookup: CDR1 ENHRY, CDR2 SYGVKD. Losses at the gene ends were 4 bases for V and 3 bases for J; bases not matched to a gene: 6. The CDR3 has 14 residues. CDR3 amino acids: CAISAKGAGYEQYF. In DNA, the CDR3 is TGTGCCATCAGTGCAAAGGGGGCTGGCTACGAGCAGTACTTC.

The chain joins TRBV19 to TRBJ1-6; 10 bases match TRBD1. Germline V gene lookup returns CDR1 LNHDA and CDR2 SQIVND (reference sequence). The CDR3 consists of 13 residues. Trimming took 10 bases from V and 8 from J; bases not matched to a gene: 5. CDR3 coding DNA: TGTGCCACATCGACAGGGGGCGATTCACCCCTCCACTTT. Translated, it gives CATSTGGDSPLHF.

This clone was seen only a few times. Here the CDR3 reads CASSYRDRDGYTF. As DNA, the CDR3 is TGTGCCAGCAGCTACCGGGACAGGGATGGCTACACCTTC. This chain uses TRBV7-8 with TRBJ1-2, with 9 bases matching TRBD1. From germline, CDR1 is SGHVS and CDR2 FQNEAQ. Trimming cost V 4 bases and J 6 bases; bases outside gene matches: 3. This CDR3 has 13 amino acids.

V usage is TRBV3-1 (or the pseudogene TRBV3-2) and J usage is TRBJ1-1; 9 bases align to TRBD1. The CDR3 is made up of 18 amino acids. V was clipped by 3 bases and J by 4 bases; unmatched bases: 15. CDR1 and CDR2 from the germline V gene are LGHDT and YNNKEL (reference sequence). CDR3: CASSQPSNRGLGSTEAFF. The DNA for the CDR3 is TGTGCCAGCAGCCAGCCCTCCAACAGGGGGCTCGGGAGCACTGAAGCTTTCTTT.

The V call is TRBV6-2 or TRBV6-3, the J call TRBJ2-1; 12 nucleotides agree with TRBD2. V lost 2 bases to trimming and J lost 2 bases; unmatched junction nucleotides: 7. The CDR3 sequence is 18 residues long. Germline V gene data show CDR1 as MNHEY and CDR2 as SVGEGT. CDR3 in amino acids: CASSYRTSGISAYNEQFF. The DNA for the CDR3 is TGTGCCAGCAGTTACCGGACTAGCGGGATTAGTGCCTACAATGAGCAGTTCTTC.

CDR3 loop: CASSQAVGTEAFF. The DNA for the CDR3 is TGTGCCAGCAGCCAAGCGGTGGGCACTGAAGCTTTCTTT. The gene calls are TRBV7-3 and TRBJ1-1; no reliable D call. Germline V gene sequence: CDR1 SGHTA, CDR2 FQGTGA. The CDR3 has 13 residues. V lost 5 bases and J lost 4, with 11 bases in between. Looking up the rest from reference TRBV7-3 and TRBJ1-1 gives the full variable domain: GAGVSQTPSNKVTEKGKYVELRCDPISGHTALYWYRQSLGQGPEFLIYFQGTGAADDSGLPNDRFFAVRPEGSVSTLKIQRTERGDSAVYLCASSQAVGTEAFFGQGTRLTVV.

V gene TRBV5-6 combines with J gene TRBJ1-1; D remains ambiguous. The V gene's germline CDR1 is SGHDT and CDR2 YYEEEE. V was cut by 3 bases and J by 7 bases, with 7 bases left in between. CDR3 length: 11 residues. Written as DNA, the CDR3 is TGTGCCAGCAGCTCAGGAGGTGAAGCTTTCTTT. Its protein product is CASSSGGEAFF.

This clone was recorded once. CDR3 sequence: CASSLLGQGAYGTEAFF. CDR3 DNA: TGTGCCAGCAGTTTACTCGGACAGGGGGCTTACGGCACTGAAGCTTTCTTT. The chain uses TRBV27 and TRBJ1-1, with TRBD1 identical over 11 bases. The CDR3 loop spans 17 amino acids. After removal of 2 bases from V and 4 bases from J, the junction contained 9 bases not matched to a gene. CDR1 MNHEY and CDR2 SMNVEV come from the germline V gene (reference sequence).

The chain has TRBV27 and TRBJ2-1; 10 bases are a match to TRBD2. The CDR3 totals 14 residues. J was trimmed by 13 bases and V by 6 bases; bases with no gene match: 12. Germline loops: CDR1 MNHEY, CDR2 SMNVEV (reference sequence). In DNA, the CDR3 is TGTGCCAGCAGGCGAGCGGGGGGGCCGGGTCAACAGTTCTTC. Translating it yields CASRRAGGPGQQFF.

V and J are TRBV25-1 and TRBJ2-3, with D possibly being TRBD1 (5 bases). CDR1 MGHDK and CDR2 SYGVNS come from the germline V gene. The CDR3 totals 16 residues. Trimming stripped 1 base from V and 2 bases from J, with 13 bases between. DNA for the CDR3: TGTGCCAGCAGTGAATTGCGACAGTTTAACACAGATACGCAGTATTTT. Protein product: CASSELRQFNTDTQYF. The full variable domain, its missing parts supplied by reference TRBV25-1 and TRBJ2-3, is EADIYQTPRYLVIGTGKKITLECSQTMGHDKMYWYQQDPGMELHLIHYSYGVNSTEKGDLSSESTVSRIRTEHFPLTLESARPSHTSQYLCASSELRQFNTDTQYFGPGTRLTVL.

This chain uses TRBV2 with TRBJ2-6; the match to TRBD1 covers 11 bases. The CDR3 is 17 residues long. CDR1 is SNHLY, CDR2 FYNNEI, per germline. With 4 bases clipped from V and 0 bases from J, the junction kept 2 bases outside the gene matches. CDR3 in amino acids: CASSGTGGLSGANVLTF. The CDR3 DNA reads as TGTGCCAGCAGTGGGACAGGGGGCCTCTCTGGGGCCAACGTCCTGACTTTC.

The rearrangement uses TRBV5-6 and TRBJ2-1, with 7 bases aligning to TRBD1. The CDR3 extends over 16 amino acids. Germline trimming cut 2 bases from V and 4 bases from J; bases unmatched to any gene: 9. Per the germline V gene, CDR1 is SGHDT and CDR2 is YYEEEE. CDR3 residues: CASSFWQGVLYNEQFF. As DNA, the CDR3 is TGTGCCAGCAGCTTCTGGCAGGGGGTCTTATACAATGAGCAGTTCTTC.

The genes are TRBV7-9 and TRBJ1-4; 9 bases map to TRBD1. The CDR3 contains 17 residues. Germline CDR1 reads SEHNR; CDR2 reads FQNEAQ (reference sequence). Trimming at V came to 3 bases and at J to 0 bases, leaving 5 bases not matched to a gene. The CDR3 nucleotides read TGTGCCAGCAGCTTCTCCGGGACAGGGACAACTAATGAAAAACTGTTTTTT. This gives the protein CASSFSGTGTTNEKLFF.

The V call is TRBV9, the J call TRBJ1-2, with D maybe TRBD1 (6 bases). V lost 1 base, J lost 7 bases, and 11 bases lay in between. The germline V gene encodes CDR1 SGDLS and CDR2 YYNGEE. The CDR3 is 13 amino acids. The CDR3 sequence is CASSVNRASGYTF. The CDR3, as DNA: TGTGCCAGCAGCGTAAACAGGGCTTCTGGCTACACCTTC.

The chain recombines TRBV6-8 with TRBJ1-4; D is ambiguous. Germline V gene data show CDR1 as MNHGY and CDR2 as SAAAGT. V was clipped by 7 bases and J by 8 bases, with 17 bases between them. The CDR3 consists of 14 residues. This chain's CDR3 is CASNQLGVGEKLFF. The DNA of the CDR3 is TGTGCCAGCAACCAGCTCGGGGTAGGGGAAAAACTGTTTTTT.

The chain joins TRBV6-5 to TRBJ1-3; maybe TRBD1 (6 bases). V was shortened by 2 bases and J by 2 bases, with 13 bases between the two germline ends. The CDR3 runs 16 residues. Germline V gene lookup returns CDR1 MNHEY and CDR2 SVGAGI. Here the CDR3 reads CASSYQQGSPGNTIYF. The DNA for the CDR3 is TGTGCCAGCAGTTACCAACAGGGAAGCCCTGGAAACACCATATATTTT.

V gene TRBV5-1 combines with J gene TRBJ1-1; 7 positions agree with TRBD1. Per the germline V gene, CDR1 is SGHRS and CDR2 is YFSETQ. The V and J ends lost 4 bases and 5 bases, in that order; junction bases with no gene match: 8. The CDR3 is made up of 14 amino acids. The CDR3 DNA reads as TGCGCCAGCAGCCCTCAGACAGGGACAACTGAAGCTTTCTTT. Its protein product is CASSPQTGTTEAFF.

The CDR3 nucleotides read TGTGCCAGCAGCTTAGGGCTAGCTTACTACAATGAGCAGTTCTTC. Amino acid sequence: CASSLGLAYYNEQFF. This chain uses TRBV7-9 with TRBJ2-1, with D perhaps matching TRBD2 (5 bases). The germline V and J ends were trimmed by 1 base and 3 bases, with 10 bases remaining between them. Germline V CDR1 and CDR2: SEHNR, FQNEAQ (reference sequence). This CDR3 region has 15 residues. Using reference TRBV7-9 and TRBJ2-1 for the parts outside the CDR3, the full variable domain is DTGVSQNPRHKITKRGQNVTFRCDPISEHNRLYWYRQTLGQGPEFLTYFQNEAQLEKSRLLSDRFSAERPKGSFSTLEIQRTEQGDSAMYLCASSLGLAYYNEQFFGPGTRLTVL.

The CDR3 loop reads CASRLQGFVAGELFF. The DNA of the CDR3 is TGTGCCAGCCGACTACAGGGGTTCGTGGCCGGGGAGCTGTTTTTT. The chain couples TRBV13 to TRBJ2-2; 7 nucleotides agree with TRBD1. This CDR3 region has 15 residues. The V and J ends lost 8 bases and 6 bases, in that order; junction bases with no gene match: 12. Germline V gene lookup returns CDR1 PRHDT and CDR2 FYEKMQ (reference sequence). The full variable domain, in which reference TRBV13 and TRBJ2-2 provide the parts outside the CDR3, is AAGVIQSPRHLIKEKRETATLKCYPIPRHDTVYWYQQGPGQDPQFLISFYEKMQSDKGSIPDRFSAQQFSDYHSELNMSSLELGDSALYFCASRLQGFVAGELFFGEGSRLTVL.

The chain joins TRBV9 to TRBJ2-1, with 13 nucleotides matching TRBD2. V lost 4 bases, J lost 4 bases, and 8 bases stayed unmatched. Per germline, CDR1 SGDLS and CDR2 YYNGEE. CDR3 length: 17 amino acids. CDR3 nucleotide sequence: TGTGCCAGCAGCTTCCAGGGACTAGCGGGACCTTACAATGAGCAGTTCTTC. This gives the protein CASSFQGLAGPYNEQFF.

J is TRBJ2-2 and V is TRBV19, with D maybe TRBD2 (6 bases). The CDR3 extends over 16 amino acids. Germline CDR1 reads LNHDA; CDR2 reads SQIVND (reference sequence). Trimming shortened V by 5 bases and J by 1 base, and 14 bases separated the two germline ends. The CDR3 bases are TGTGCCAGTAGTTCCGTAACAGCGGGGAACACCGGGGAGCTGTTTTTT. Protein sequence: CASSSVTAGNTGELFF.

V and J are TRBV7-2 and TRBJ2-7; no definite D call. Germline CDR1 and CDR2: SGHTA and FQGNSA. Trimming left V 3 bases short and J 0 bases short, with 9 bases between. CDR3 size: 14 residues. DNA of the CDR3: TGTGCCAGCAGCTTTTACCAGTTCTCCTACGAGCAGTACTTC. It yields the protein CASSFYQFSYEQYF.

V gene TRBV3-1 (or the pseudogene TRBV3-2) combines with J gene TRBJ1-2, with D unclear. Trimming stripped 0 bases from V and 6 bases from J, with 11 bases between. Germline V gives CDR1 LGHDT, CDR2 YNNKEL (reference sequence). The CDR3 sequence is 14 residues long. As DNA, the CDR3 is TGTGCCAGCAGCCAAGATTCCGGAGTTAATGGCTACACCTTC. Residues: CASSQDSGVNGYTF.

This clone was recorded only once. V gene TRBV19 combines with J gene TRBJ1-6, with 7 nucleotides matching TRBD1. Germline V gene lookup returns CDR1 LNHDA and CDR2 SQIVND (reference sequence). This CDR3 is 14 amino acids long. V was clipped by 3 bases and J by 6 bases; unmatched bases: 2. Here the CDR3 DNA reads TGTGCCAGTAGTATCCGACAGGGTAATTCACCCCTCCACTTT. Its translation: CASSIRQGNSPLHF.

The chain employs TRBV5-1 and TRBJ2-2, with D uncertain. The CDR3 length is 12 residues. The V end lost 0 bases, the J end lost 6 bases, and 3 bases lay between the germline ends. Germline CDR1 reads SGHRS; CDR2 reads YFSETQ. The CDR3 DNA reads TGCGCCAGCAGCTTGGTAGCCGGGGAGCTGTTTTTT. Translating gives CASSLVAGELFF.

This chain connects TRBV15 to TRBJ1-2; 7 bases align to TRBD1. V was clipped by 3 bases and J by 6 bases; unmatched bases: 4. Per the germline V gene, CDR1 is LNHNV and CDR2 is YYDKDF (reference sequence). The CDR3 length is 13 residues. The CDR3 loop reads CATSSRGADGYTF. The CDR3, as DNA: TGTGCCACCAGCAGCAGGGGGGCGGATGGCTACACCTTC.

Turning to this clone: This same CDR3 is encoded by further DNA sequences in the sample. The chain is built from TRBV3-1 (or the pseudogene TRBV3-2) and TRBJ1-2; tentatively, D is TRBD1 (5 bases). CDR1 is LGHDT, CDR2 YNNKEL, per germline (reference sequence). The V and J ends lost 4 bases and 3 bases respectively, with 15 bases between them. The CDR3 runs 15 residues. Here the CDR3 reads CASSPLGQGDYGYTF. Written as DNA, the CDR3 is TGTGCCAGCAGCCCTTTGGGTCAGGGTGACTATGGCTACACCTTC.

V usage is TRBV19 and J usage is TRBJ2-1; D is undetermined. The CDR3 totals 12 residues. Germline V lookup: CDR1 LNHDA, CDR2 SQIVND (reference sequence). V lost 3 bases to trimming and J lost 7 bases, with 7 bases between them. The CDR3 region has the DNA TGTGCCAGTAGTATTGCTAGGAATGAGCAGTTCTTC. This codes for CASSIARNEQFF.

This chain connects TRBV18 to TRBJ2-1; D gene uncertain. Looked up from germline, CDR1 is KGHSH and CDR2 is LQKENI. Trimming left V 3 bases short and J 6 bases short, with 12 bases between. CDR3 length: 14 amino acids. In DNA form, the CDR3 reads TGTGCCAGCTCACCTCCCGCAGGTATCAATGAGCAGTTCTTC. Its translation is CASSPPAGINEQFF.

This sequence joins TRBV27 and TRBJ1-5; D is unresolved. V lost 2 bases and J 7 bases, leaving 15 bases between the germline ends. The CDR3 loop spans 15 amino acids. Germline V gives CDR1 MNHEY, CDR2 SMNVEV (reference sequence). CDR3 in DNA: TGTGCCAGCAGTTTAGGCCAGTCGGGCGGGCAGCCCCAGCATTTT. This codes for CASSLGQSGGQPQHF.

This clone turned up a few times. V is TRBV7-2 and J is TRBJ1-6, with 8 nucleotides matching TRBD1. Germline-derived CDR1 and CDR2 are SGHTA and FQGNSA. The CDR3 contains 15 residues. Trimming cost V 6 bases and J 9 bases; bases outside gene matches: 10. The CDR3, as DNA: TGTGCCAGCAGTACCGATCCAGGGGGCGGTTCACCCCTCCACTTT. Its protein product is CASSTDPGGGSPLHF.